This TCR beta chain comes out of a study of control samples from healthy donors and cancer patients. Method: immunoSEQ multiplex PCR; TCRdb's copy keeps in-frame clones and lacks some. Of approximately 40,000 clones in the sample, roughly 65% are singletons; the top ten hold 15% to 20%. This receptor was obtained from a male donor with melanoma. Sequencing was done on a sample of formalin-fixed, paraffin-embedded tissue.

The CDR3: CASSLSDPGSGNTEAFF. DNA of the CDR3: TGTGCCAGCAGTCTTTCAGACCCAGGGTCGGGGAACACTGAAGCTTTCTTT. This sequence joins TRBV27 and TRBJ1-1; D perhaps matches TRBD1 (5 bases). The CDR3 extends over 17 amino acids. V was cut by 5 bases and J by 1 base, with 20 bases left in between. Germline V lookup: CDR1 MNHEY, CDR2 SMNVEV (reference sequence).